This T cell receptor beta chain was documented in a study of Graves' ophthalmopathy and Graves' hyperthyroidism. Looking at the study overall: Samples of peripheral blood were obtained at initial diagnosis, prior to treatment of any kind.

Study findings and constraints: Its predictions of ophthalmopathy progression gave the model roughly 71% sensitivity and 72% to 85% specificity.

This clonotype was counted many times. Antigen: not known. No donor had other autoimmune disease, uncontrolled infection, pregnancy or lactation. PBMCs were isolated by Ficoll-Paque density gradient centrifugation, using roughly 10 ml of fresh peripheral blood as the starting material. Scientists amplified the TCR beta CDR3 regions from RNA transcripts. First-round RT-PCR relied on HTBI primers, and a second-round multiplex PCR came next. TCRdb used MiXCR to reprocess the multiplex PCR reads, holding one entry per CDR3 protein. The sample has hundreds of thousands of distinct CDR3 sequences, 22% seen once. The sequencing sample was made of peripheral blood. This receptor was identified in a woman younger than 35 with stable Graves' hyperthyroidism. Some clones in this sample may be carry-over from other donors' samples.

This CDR3 reads CASSLAGAPRETQYF. As DNA, the CDR3 is TGTGCCAGCAGTTTAGCGGGGGCACCGCGGGAGACCCAGTACTTC. This chain connects TRBV27 to TRBJ2-5, with D tentatively TRBD2 (7 bases). Germline CDR1 reads MNHEY; CDR2 reads SMNVEV (reference sequence). The CDR3 consists of 15 residues. The V end was cut by 2 bases, the J end by 5 bases, with 15 bases between.